This TCR beta chain derives from a study of CD8+ T cells in alopecia areata. The treatment was: oral pan-JAK inhibitor, 5-10 mg twice daily. The authors extracted RNA and reverse transcribed it into cDNA as the sequencing template. Method: immunoSEQ multiplex PCR; TCRdb's copy keeps in-frame clones and lacks some. The top ten hold roughly 18% of the sample, which has over 80,000 clones, roughly 46% seen once. This clone was seen a handful of times. Germline V lookup: CDR1 SGHVS, CDR2 FNYEAQ. Trimming removed 8 bases at V and 4 bases at J, with 14 bases between. There are 13 residues in the CDR3. This specimen consisted of CD8+ T cells sorted from blood, obtained at week 24, from a patient treated with tofacitinib. This TCR was recovered from a human donor with alopecia areata. The V call is TRBV7-6, the J call TRBJ1-1; possible D gene TRBD1, 6 bases. In DNA, the CDR3 is TGTGCCAGCGGTTACAGGGAGAGCACTGAAGCTTTCTTT. Translation gives CASGYRESTEAFF. Looking up the rest from reference TRBV7-6 and TRBJ1-1 gives the full variable domain: GAGVSQSPRYKVTKRGQDVALRCDPISGHVSLYWYRQALGQGPEFLTYFNYEAQQDKSGLPNDRFSAERPEGSISTLTIQRTEQRDSAMYRCASGYRESTEAFFGQGTRLTVV.